Sequencing of this T cell receptor (beta chain) was carried out in a study of T-cell memory formation after mild COVID-19. Study overall: Largely donor-specific sequence clusters came from a couple of donors. Whole-study findings and limits: Later expanders leaned CD4+, whereas clones that contracted between day 15 and 85 were balanced CD4/CD8. Certain responding clones were present in pre-infection memory, suggesting participation of cross-reactive memory. Still unconfirmed is whether the second-wave clones peaking on day 37 recognized SARS-CoV-2.

Each CDR3 protein gets one entry after TCRdb re-called the 5' RACE reads with MiXCR. The data contain hundreds of thousands of distinct CDR3 sequences, around 20% of them singletons. As to this clonotype: Its target is unknown.

This CDR3 region has 12 residues. V gave up 6 bases and J gave up 5 bases, with 13 bases separating them. From germline, CDR1 is SQVTM and CDR2 ANQGSEA. What was sequenced was PBMCs or a T cell subset sorted from them (not recorded which). This TCR was sampled from an adult woman who had mild COVID-19 (a few samples of this study predate the infection). Cell type and time point are not known. J is TRBJ1-1 and V is TRBV29-1, with a weak D call TRBD1 (6 bases). The CDR3 spells CSVKGGGTEAFF. In nucleotides, the CDR3 is TGCAGCGTGAAAGGGGGAGGGACTGAAGCTTTCTTT.